This T cell receptor beta chain was observed in a study of T cell responses to AZD1222 COVID-19 vaccine. Study-level findings and limits: Possibly, clonal diversity was underestimated; donors were largely white British and included more females. Researchers report vaccine-associated CD4 TCRs spanning spike, with dominance at 160-218 and 743-854. As reported, nearly half of all spike-specific TCRs target variant regions that are unmutated.

Germline V gene data show CDR1 as MNHEY and CDR2 as SVGEGT. Trimming shortened V by 3 bases and J by 8 bases, and 20 bases separated the two germline ends. This CDR3 has 17 amino acids. TCRdb's table, derived via immunoSEQ multiplex PCR, lists solely in-frame clones and lacks some. The sample holds 150,000 or so clones; approximately 91% are singletons and the top ten take roughly 6.3%. Comment on this clone: What it binds is not known.

The receptor comes from an adult in good health. The chain carries TRBV6-2 or TRBV6-3 and TRBJ1-6; D possibly corresponds to TRBD1 (5 bases). The specimen comprised peripheral blood, sampled on day 0 of AZD1222 vaccination. DNA of the CDR3: TGTGCCAGCAGTTATGGTCCAGGGTATCATTTAGATTCACCCCTCCACTTT. This encodes CASSYGPGYHLDSPLHF.